The following is a T cell receptor beta chain sequence with its context. Aged 18 to 65, hyperthyroidism patients had been newly diagnosed, with under 2 months' duration. Losses at the gene ends were 4 bases for V and 4 bases for J; bases not matched to a gene: 7. The CDR3 length is 15 residues. CDR1 is MGHDK, CDR2 SYGVNS, per germline. This specimen comes from a study of Graves' ophthalmopathy and Graves' hyperthyroidism. TCR beta CDR3 regions were amplified from RNA transcripts. Investigators did first-round RT-PCR with HTBI primers, then second-round multiplex PCR. TCRdb called the multiplex PCR reads again in MiXCR, with one record for every CDR3 protein. The repertoire includes around 1.1 million distinct CDR3 sequences, about 35% of them detected once, and over 8.5% sits in the top ten.

Material for sequencing was peripheral blood or thyroid tissue (not recorded which). The chain has TRBV25-1 and TRBJ1-2; the match to TRBD1 covers 9 bases. The receptor was derived from an adult man with Graves' hyperthyroidism. The CDR3 protein is CASSARWDRVYGYTF. DNA of the CDR3: TGTGCCAGCAGTGCTAGATGGGACAGGGTCTATGGCTACACCTTC.